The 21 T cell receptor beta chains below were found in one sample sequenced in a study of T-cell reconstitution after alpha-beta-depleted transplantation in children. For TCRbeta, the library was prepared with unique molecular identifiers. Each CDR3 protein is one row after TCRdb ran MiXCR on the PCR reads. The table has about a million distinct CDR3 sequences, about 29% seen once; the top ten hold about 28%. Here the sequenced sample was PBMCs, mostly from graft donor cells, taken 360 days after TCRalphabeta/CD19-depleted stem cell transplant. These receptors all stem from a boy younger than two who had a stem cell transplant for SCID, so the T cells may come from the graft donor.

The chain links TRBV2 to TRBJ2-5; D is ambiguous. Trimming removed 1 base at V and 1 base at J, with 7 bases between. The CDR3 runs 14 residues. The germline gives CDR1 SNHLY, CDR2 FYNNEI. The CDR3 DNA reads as TGTGCCAGCAGTGAAGTTCTCTTCCAAGAGACCCAGTACTTC. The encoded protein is CASSEVLFQETQYF.

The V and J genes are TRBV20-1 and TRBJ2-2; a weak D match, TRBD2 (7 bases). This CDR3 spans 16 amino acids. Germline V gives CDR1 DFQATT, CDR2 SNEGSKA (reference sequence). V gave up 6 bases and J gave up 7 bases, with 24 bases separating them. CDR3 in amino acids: CSASRSGGDSIGELFF. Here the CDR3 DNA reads TGCAGTGCCAGTAGGTCGGGGGGCGATTCCATCGGGGAGCTGTTTTTT.

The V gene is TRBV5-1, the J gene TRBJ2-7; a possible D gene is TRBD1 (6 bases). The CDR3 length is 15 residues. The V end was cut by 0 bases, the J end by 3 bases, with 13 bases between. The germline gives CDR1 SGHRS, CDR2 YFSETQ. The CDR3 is CASSLAIQGLYEQYF. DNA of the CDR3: TGCGCCAGCAGCTTGGCTATTCAGGGGCTCTACGAGCAGTACTTC.

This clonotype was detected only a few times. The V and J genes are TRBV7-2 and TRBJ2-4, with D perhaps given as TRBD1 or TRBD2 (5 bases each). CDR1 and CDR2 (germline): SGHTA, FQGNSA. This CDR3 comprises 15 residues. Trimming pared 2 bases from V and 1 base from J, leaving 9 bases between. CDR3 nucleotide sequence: TGTGCCAGCAGCTTAATGGGGGTGGCCAAAAACATTCAGTACTTC. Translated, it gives CASSLMGVAKNIQYF. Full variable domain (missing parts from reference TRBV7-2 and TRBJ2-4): GAGVSQSPSNKVTEKGKDVELRCDPISGHTALYWYRQSLGQGLEFLIYFQGNSAPDKSGLPSDRFSAERTGGSVSTLTIQRTQQEDSAVYLCASSLMGVAKNIQYFGAGTRLSVL.

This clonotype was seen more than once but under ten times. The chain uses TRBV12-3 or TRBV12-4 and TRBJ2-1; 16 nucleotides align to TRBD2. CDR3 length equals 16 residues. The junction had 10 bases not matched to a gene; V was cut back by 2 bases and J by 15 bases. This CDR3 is CASSLRGLAGGPKRFF. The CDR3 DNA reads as TGTGCCAGCAGTTTAAGGGGACTAGCGGGGGGGCCCAAGAGGTTCTTC.

CDR3 coding DNA: TGCAGTGCTAGAGATAGGGACAGGATATTTTGGGAGACCCAGTACTTC. Translation gives CSARDRDRIFWETQYF. The J gene is TRBJ2-5, the V gene TRBV20-1, with 8 bases aligning to TRBD1. Germline assignment: CDR1 DFQATT and CDR2 SNEGSKA (reference sequence). The CDR3 runs 16 residues. The V segment lost 0 bases and the J segment 5 bases; nucleotides outside the gene matches: 11.

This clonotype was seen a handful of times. The CDR3 is CASSQEPIAGGRTGTGELFF. The CDR3 nucleotides are TGTGCCAGCAGCCAAGAGCCCATAGCGGGGGGTCGGACTGGCACCGGGGAGCTGTTTTTT. This chain connects TRBV4-2 to TRBJ2-2; 10 nucleotides match TRBD2. The CDR3 is 20 residues long. CDR1 is LGHNA, CDR2 YNFKEQ, per germline. Unmatched junction bases numbered 14, after V lost 0 bases and J lost 4 bases.

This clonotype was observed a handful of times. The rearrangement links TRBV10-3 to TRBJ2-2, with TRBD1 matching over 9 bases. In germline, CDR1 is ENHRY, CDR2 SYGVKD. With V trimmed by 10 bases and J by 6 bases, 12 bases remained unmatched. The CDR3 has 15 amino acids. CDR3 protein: CATREDRGGSGELFF. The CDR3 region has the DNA TGTGCCACCCGTGAGGACAGGGGTGGATCCGGGGAGCTGTTTTTT.

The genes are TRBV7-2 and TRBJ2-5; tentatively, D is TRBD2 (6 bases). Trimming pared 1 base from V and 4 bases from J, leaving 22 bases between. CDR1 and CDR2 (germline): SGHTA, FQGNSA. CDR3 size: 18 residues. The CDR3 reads CASSLGYTSSLARETQYF. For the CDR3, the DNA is TGTGCCAGCAGCTTAGGATACACATCCTCCCTAGCGCGAGAGACCCAGTACTTC.

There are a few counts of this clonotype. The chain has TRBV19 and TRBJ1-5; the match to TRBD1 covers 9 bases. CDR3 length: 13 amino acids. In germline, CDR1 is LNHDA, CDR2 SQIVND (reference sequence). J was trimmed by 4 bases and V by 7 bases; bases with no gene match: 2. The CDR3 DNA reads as TGTGCCAGTACCGACAGGGGGAATCAGCCCCAGCATTTT. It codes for CASTDRGNQPQHF.

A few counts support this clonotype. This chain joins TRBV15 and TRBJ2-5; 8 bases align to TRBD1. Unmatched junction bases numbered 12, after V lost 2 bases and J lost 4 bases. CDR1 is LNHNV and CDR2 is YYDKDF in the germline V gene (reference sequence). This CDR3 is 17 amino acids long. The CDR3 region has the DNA TGTGCCACCAGCAGACCGCCTTTTGCCGGGACAGGAGAGACCCAGTACTTC. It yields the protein CATSRPPFAGTGETQYF.

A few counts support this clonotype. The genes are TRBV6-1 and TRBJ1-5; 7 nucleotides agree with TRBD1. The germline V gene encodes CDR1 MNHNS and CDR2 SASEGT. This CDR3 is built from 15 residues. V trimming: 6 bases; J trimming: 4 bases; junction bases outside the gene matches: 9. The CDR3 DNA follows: TGTGCCAGCAGCCACCAGACAGGGAAGAATCAGCCCCAGCATTTT. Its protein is CASSHQTGKNQPQHF.

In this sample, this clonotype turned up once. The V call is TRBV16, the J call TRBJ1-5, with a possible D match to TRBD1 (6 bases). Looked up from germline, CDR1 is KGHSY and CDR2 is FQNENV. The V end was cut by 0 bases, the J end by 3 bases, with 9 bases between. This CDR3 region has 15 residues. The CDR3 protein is CASSQSRGPNQPQHF. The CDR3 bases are TGTGCCAGCAGCCAATCCAGGGGCCCCAATCAGCCCCAGCATTTT. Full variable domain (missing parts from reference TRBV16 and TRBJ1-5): GEEVAQTPKHLVRGEGQKAKLYCAPIKGHSYVFWYQQVLKNEFKFLISFQNENVFDETGMPKERFSAKCLPNSPCSLEIQATKLEDSAVYFCASSQSRGPNQPQHFGDGTRLSIL.

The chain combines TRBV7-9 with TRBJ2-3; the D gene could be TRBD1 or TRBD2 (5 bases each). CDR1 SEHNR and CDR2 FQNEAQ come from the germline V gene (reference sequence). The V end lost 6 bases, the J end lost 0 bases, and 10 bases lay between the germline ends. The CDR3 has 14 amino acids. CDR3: CASRPWGSTDTQYF. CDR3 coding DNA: TGTGCCAGCAGACCCTGGGGGAGCACAGATACGCAGTATTTT.

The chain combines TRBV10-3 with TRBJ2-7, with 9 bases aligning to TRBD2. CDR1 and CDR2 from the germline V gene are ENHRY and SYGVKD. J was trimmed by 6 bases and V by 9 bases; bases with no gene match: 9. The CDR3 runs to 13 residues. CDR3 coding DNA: TGTGCCATGACAGCGGGGGGTACGGGCGAGCAGTACTTC. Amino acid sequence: CAMTAGGTGEQYF.

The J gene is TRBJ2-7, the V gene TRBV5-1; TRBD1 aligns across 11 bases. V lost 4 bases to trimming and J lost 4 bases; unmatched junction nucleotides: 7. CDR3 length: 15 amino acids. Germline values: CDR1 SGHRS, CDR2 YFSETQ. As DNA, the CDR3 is TGCGCCAGCAGCCCAGGACAGGGGGCCCAATACGAGCAGTACTTC. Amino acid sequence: CASSPGQGAQYEQYF. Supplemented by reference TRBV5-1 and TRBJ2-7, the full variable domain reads KAGVTQTPRYLIKTRGQQVTLSCSPISGHRSVSWYQQTPGQGLQFLFEYFSETQRNKGNFPGRFSGRQFSNSRSEMNVSTLELGDSALYLCASSPGQGAQYEQYFGPGTRLTVT.

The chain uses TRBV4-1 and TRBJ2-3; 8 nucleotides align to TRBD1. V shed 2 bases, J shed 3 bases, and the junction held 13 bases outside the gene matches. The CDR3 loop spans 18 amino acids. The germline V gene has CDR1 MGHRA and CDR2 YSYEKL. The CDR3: CASSQRLGQGALTDTQYF. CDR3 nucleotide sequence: TGCGCCAGCAGCCAACGCCTTGGACAGGGAGCGCTAACAGATACGCAGTATTTT.

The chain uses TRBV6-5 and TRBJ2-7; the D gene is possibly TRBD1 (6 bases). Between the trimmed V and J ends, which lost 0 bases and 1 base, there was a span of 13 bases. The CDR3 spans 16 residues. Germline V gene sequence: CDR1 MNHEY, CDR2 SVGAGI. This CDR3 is CASSYSGAGVSYEQYF. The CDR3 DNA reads TGTGCCAGCAGTTACTCGGGGGCAGGGGTATCCTACGAGCAGTACTTC.

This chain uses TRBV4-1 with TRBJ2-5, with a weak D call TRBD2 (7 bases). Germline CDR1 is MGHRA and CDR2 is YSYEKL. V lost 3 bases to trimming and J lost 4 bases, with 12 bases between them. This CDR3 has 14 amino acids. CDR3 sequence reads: CASSQVGGGETQYF. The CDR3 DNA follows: TGCGCCAGCAGCCAGGTGGGAGGGGGAGAGACCCAGTACTTC.

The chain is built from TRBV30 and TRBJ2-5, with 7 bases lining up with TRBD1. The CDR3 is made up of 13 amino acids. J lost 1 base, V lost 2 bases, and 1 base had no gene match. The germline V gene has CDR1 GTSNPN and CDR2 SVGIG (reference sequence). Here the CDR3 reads CAWSTGVQETQYF. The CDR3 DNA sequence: TGTGCCTGGAGTACAGGGGTCCAAGAGACCCAGTACTTC.

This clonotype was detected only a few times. The CDR3 DNA reads TGTGCCAGCAGCTCCTACCGATCAGTTTCCACTGAAGCTTTCTTT. This encodes CASSSYRSVSTEAFF. This chain uses TRBV7-2 with TRBJ1-1; D ambiguous. V dropped 4 bases and J dropped 4 bases, with 16 bases sitting between them. CDR3 length: 15 amino acids. Germline loops: CDR1 SGHTA, CDR2 FQGNSA.